The 19 T cell receptor beta chains below come from one sample, sequenced in a study of blood T cell repertoires in COVID-19. Profiled with immunoSEQ multiplex PCR; TCRdb holds only in-frame clones, not every one. Among around 100,000 clones listed, about four fifths were seen once. The sample taken for sequencing was peripheral blood. The origin of the receptors is a woman aged 60-75 years with acute or convalescent COVID-19.

The chain joins TRBV6-5 to TRBJ1-1; weak D call: TRBD1 (5 bases). Per germline, CDR1 MNHEY and CDR2 SVGAGI. This CDR3 is 12 amino acids long. V was shortened by 6 bases and J by 8 bases, with 13 bases between the two germline ends. As DNA, the CDR3 is TGTGCCAGCAGCTCAGGGTCACTAGAAGCTTTCTTT. Residues: CASSSGSLEAFF.

V and J are TRBV4-1 and TRBJ1-2; D is ambiguous. CDR3 length equals 17 residues. V lost 0 bases and J lost 4, with 18 bases in between. Per germline, CDR1 MGHRA and CDR2 YSYEKL. Written as DNA, the CDR3 is TGCGCCAGCAGCCAAGAATCCTCCCGGCCCGGGGTCTATGGCTACACCTTC. It is translated as CASSQESSRPGVYGYTF.

V and J are TRBV15 and TRBJ1-2; weak D call: TRBD1 (5 bases). Per germline, CDR1 LNHNV and CDR2 YYDKDF (reference sequence). Trimming shortened V by 0 bases and J by 5 bases, and 7 bases separated the two germline ends. The CDR3 consists of 13 residues. The CDR3 loop reads CATSRDRQYGYTF. The CDR3 DNA reads as TGTGCCACCAGCAGAGACAGACAGTATGGCTACACCTTC.

The genes are TRBV3-1 (or the pseudogene TRBV3-2) and TRBJ2-5; a weak D match, TRBD2 (5 bases). The ends were cut back, 0 bases at V and 7 bases at J, with 12 bases in the middle. CDR3 length: 14 amino acids. The V gene's germline CDR1 is LGHDT and CDR2 YNNKEL (reference sequence). CDR3 in DNA: TGTGCCAGCAGCCAAGAGGGAGTATTCGGGACCCAGTACTTC. Translating gives CASSQEGVFGTQYF.

This chain links TRBV6-6 with TRBJ1-5, with 9 bases matching TRBD1. V shed 6 bases and J 1 base; nucleotides not matched to a gene: 7. In germline, CDR1 is MNHNY, CDR2 SVGAGI (reference sequence). This CDR3 contains 16 residues. The DNA for the CDR3 is TGTGCCAGCAGCGTGACAGGGGGTTCGAGCAATCAGCCCCAGCATTTT. Protein product: CASSVTGGSSNQPQHF.

This chain connects TRBV5-1 to TRBJ2-5; 15 bases align to TRBD2. This CDR3 has 18 amino acids. The V gene end was trimmed by 2 bases and the J gene end by 1 base; junction bases not matched to a gene: 6. The germline gives CDR1 SGHRS, CDR2 YFSETQ. The CDR3 loop is CASSFGLAGGTSQETQYF. CDR3 bases: TGCGCCAGCAGCTTTGGACTAGCGGGGGGGACCTCCCAAGAGACCCAGTACTTC. The variable domain in full, completed from reference TRBV5-1 and TRBJ2-5, reads KAGVTQTPRYLIKTRGQQVTLSCSPISGHRSVSWYQQTPGQGLQFLFEYFSETQRNKGNFPGRFSGRQFSNSRSEMNVSTLELGDSALYLCASSFGLAGGTSQETQYFGPGTRLLVL.

The chain uses TRBV19 and TRBJ2-7; tentative D call: TRBD2 (5 bases). CDR1 and CDR2 from the germline V gene are LNHDA and SQIVND (reference sequence). The CDR3 has 17 residues. Deletions cut 0 bases from V and 2 bases from J, with 17 bases between. The CDR3 loop reads CASSIDQTGSATYEQYF. CDR3 bases: TGTGCCAGTAGTATAGATCAGACGGGGTCAGCAACCTACGAGCAGTACTTC.

This clone was seen only once. One end of the junction does not line up with germline, which may come from a read error. The CDR3 nucleotides are TGTGCTAGCAGCCTTGGTCCGGGAAGCACAGATACGCAGTATTTT. Amino acids: CASSLGPGSTDTQYF. The V and J genes are TRBV7-7 and TRBJ2-3; TRBD2 might be the D (5 bases). CDR3 length: 15 amino acids. Germline assignment: CDR1 SSHAT and CDR2 FNYEAQ (reference sequence).

The sample holds one count of this clone. The chain combines TRBV19 with TRBJ1-5; no firm D call. V dropped 2 bases and J dropped 0 bases, with 8 bases sitting between them. The CDR3 totals 15 residues. CDR1 and CDR2 (germline): LNHDA, SQIVND (reference sequence). The CDR3 region is CASSIQRNSNQPQHF. The CDR3 DNA reads TGTGCCAGTAGTATACAGCGAAATAGCAATCAGCCCCAGCATTTT. Full variable domain (rest looked up from reference TRBV19 and TRBJ1-5): DGGITQSPKYLFRKEGQNVTLSCEQNLNHDAMYWYRQDPGQGLRLIYYSQIVNDFQKGDIAEGYSVSREKKESFPLTVTSAQKNPTAFYLCASSIQRNSNQPQHFGDGTRLSIL.

This chain connects TRBV28 to TRBJ1-2; 10 nucleotides line up with TRBD1. This CDR3 contains 13 residues. Germline V lookup: CDR1 MDHEN, CDR2 SYDVKM. V shed 6 bases, J shed 4 bases, and the junction held 2 bases outside the gene matches. The CDR3 loop reads CASRTGGGYGYTF. DNA for the CDR3: TGTGCCAGCAGGACAGGGGGCGGCTATGGCTACACCTTC.

J is TRBJ2-7 and V is TRBV28; TRBD2 agrees at 8 bases. Germline trimming cut 8 bases from V and 3 bases from J; bases unmatched to any gene: 9. Germline loops: CDR1 MDHEN, CDR2 SYDVKM. The CDR3 length is 14 residues. CDR3 nucleotides: TGTGCCAGCCGAGGAGCGGGAGCCATCTACGAGCAGTACTTC. Encoded protein: CASRGAGAIYEQYF.

This clone has a handful of counts. The chain joins TRBV28 to TRBJ2-5; 11 positions agree with TRBD2. The germline V gene has CDR1 MDHEN and CDR2 SYDVKM. The CDR3 spans 15 residues. Trimming at V came to 7 bases and at J to 3 bases, leaving 7 bases not matched to a gene. The CDR3 DNA is TGTGCCAGCACCACACTTAGCGGGGGGGAAGAGACCCAGTACTTC. Its protein is CASTTLSGGEETQYF.

V gene TRBV7-2 combines with J gene TRBJ1-1, with D possibly TRBD1 on 6 matching bases. Germline-derived CDR1 and CDR2 are SGHTA and FQGNSA. Trimming stripped 6 bases from V and 1 base from J, with 12 bases between. The CDR3 runs 14 residues. CDR3 sequence reads: CASRQTGSNTEAFF. The CDR3, as DNA: TGTGCCAGCAGACAGACAGGCTCGAACACTGAAGCTTTCTTT.

The chain is built from TRBV4-3 and TRBJ1-3; possible D gene TRBD1, 6 bases. CDR1 and CDR2 from the germline V gene are LGHNA and YSLEER. The CDR3 runs 17 residues. Trimming removed 0 bases at V and 3 bases at J, with 15 bases between. The CDR3 nucleotides read TGCGCCAGCAGCCAAGATGGGGCAGGGGTACGTGGAAACACCATATATTTT. Translated, it gives CASSQDGAGVRGNTIYF.

CDR3 in amino acids: CASSLQEGTEAFF. The CDR3 bases are TGCGCCAGCAGCTTGCAAGAGGGCACTGAAGCTTTCTTT. The chain links TRBV5-1 to TRBJ1-1; D remains ambiguous. Germline CDR1 SGHRS, CDR2 YFSETQ. V was trimmed by 1 base and J by 4 bases, leaving 8 bases between them. The CDR3 runs to 13 residues.

V usage is TRBV9 and J usage is TRBJ2-2, with 7 bases matching TRBD2. CDR3 length equals 16 residues. Germline values: CDR1 SGDLS, CDR2 YYNGEE. V shed 0 bases and J 7 bases; nucleotides not matched to a gene: 9. CDR3 region: CASSVVGGSRGGELFF. The CDR3 DNA reads as TGTGCCAGCAGCGTAGTCGGGGGGAGCCGTGGCGGGGAGCTGTTTTTT.

The chain has TRBV7-3 and TRBJ1-6; D possibly corresponds to TRBD1 (6 bases). The CDR3 sequence is 13 residues long. The V gene's germline CDR1 is SGHTA and CDR2 FQGTGA. V gave up 5 bases and J gave up 6 bases, with 8 bases separating them. The chain's CDR3 is CASSAGVNSPLHF. The CDR3 DNA is TGTGCCAGCAGCGCAGGGGTTAATTCACCCCTCCACTTT.

The gene calls are TRBV3-1 (or the pseudogene TRBV3-2) and TRBJ2-7; 7 bases are shared with TRBD2. J was trimmed by 1 base and V by 0 bases; bases with no gene match: 3. The germline V gene has CDR1 LGHDT and CDR2 YNNKEL (reference sequence). CDR3 length: 15 amino acids. In DNA form, the CDR3 reads TGTGCCAGCAGCCAAGAACGGCGGGGGTCCTACGAGCAGTACTTC. It specifies CASSQERRGSYEQYF.

The chain recombines TRBV30 with TRBJ2-2, with 8 positions matching TRBD1. The V gene end was trimmed by 0 bases and the J gene end by 4 bases; junction bases not matched to a gene: 13. This CDR3 has 18 amino acids. Per germline, CDR1 GTSNPN and CDR2 SVGIG (reference sequence). The CDR3 spells CAWSVLFLGDRTTGELFF. CDR3 nucleotides: TGTGCCTGGAGTGTACTGTTTCTTGGGGACAGGACCACCGGGGAGCTGTTTTTT. The full variable domain, in which reference TRBV30 and TRBJ2-2 provide the parts outside the CDR3, is SQTIHQWPATLVQPVGSPLSLECTVEGTSNPNLYWYRQAAGRGLQLLFYSVGIGQISSEVPQNLSASRPQDRQFILSSKKLLLSDSGFYLCAWSVLFLGDRTTGELFFGEGSRLTVL.